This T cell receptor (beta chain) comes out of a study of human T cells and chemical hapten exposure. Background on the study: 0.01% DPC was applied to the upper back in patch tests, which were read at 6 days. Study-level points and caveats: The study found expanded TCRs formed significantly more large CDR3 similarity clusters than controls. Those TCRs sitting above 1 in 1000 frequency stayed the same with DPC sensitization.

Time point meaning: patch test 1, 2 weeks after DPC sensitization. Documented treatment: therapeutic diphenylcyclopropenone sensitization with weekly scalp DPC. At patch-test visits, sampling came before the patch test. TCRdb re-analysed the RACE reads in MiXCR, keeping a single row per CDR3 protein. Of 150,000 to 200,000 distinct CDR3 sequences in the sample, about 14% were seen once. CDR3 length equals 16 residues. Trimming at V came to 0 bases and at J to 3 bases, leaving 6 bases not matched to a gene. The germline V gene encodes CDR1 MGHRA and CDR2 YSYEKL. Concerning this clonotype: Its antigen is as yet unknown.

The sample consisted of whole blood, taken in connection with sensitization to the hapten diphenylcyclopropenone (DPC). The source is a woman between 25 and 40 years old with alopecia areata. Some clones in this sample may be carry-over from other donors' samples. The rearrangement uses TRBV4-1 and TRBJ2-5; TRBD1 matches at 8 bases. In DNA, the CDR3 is TGCGCCAGCAGCCAAGATGGGCGACAGGGGAAAGAGACCCAGTACTTC. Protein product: CASSQDGRQGKETQYF.